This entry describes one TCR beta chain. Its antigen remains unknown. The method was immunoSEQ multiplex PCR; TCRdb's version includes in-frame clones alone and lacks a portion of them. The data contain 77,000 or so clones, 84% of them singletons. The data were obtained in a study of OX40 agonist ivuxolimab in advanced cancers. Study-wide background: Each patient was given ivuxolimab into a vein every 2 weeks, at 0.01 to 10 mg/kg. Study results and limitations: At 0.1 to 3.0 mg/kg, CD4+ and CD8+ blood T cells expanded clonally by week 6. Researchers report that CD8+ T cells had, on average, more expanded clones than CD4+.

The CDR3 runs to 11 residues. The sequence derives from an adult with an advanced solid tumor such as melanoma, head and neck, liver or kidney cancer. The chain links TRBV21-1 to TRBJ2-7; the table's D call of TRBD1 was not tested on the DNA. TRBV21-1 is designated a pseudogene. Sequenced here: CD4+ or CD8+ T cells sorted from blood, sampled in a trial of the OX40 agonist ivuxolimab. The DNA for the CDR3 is TGTGCCAGCAGCAGCCCCGGGACAGCCCCCTTC. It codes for CASSSPGTAPF.